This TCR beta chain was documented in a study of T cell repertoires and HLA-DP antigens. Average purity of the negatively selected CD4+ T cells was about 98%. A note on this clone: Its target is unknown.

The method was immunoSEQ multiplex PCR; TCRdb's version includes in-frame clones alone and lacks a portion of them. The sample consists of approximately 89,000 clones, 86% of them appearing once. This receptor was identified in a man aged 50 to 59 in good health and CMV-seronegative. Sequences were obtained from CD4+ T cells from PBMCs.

CDR3 nucleotide sequence: TGTGCCAGCAGTTACCAGACAGGGGTTAGGCGCGAGCAGTACTTC. It specifies CASSYQTGVRREQYF. This rearrangement joins TRBV6-5 to TRBJ2-7; 8 bases agree with TRBD1. Germline CDR1 reads MNHEY; CDR2 reads SVGAGI. The CDR3 has 15 amino acids. Trimming cost V 2 bases and J 6 bases; bases outside gene matches: 9.